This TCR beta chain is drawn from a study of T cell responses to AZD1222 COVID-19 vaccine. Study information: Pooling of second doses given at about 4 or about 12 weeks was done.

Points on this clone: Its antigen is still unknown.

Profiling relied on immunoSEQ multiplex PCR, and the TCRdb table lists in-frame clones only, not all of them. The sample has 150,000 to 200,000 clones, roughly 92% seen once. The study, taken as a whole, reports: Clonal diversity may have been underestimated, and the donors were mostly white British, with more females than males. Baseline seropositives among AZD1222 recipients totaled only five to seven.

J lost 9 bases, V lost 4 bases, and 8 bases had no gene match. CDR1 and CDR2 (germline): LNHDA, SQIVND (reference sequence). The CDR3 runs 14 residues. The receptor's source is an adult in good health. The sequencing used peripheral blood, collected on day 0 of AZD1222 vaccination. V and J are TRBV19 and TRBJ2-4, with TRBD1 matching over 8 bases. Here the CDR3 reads CASSNQGAAPIQYF. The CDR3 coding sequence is TGTGCCAGTAGTAATCAGGGGGCGGCCCCCATTCAGTACTTC.